Presented here are 9 T cell receptor beta chains from one specimen sequenced in a study of CD8 T cells in Susac syndrome. Random hexamers were used to reverse transcribe an amount of about 0.5 to 1 ug RNA. Using its own MiXCR run on the immunoSEQ multiplex PCR reads, TCRdb lists one record per CDR3 protein. The sample comprises 350,000 to 550,000 distinct CDR3 sequences, approximately 85% of which are singletons, and about 0.1% rests with the top ten. The sequenced sample was CD8+ T cells from PBMCs. These receptors were taken from a human donor with multiple sclerosis.

This sequence joins TRBV4-2 and TRBJ1-2; D is ambiguous. Deletions cut 7 bases from V and 6 bases from J, with 21 bases between. The CDR3 consists of 15 residues. Germline assignment: CDR1 LGHNA and CDR2 YNFKEQ. CDR3 in DNA: TGTGCCAGCAAGACTGACCTCCGTGGGCCGCATGGCTACACCTTC. This encodes CASKTDLRGPHGYTF.

About this clonotype: At one end, the junction sequence differs from germline, possibly due to a read error. CDR3 coding DNA: TGTGCCTGGAGTGTATATCAAGGGGGACTTGGGGTTAATTTT. This sequence encodes CAWSVYQGGLGVNF. The gene calls are TRBV30 and TRBJ2-3; D tentatively reads TRBD1 or TRBD2 (6 bases each). Per the germline V gene, CDR1 is GTSNPN and CDR2 is SVGIG (reference sequence). The length of the CDR3 is 14 residues.

The gene calls are TRBV28 and TRBJ1-1; the D is unclear. The CDR3 runs 15 residues. The V end lost 1 base, the J end lost 5 bases, and 14 bases lay between the germline ends. In germline, CDR1 is MDHEN, CDR2 SYDVKM. CDR3 residues: CASSLLLGKETEAFF. The CDR3 coding sequence is TGTGCCAGCAGTTTATTATTAGGAAAGGAAACTGAAGCTTTCTTT.

The gene calls are TRBV12-5 and TRBJ2-5, with D tentatively TRBD1 (6 bases). This CDR3 region has 13 residues. The germline CDR1 and CDR2 sequences are LGHNT and FRNRAP. Trimming shortened V by 7 bases and J by 5 bases, and 14 bases separated the two germline ends. As DNA, the CDR3 is TGTGCTAGTGCTCAAACAGGGTTTGAGACCCAGTACTTC. Translated, it gives CASAQTGFETQYF. Drawing the rest from reference TRBV12-5 and TRBJ2-5, the complete variable domain is DARVTQTPRHKVTEMGQEVTMRCQPILGHNTVFWYRQTMMQGLELLAYFRNRAPLDDSGMPKDRFSAEMPDATLATLKIQPSEPRDSAVYFCASAQTGFETQYFGPGTRLLVL.

The rearrangement joins TRBV6-4 to TRBJ2-7; D is undetermined. V was trimmed by 4 bases and J by 4 bases, leaving 11 bases between them. CDR3 length: 13 amino acids. Germline V CDR1 and CDR2: MRHNA, SNTAGT. The DNA for the CDR3 is TGTGCCAGCAGTGGAAAAGTACCGTACGAGCAGTACTTC. This gives the protein CASSGKVPYEQYF.

The table lists this clonotype with a count of one. The V and J genes are TRBV6-2 or TRBV6-3 and TRBJ2-2, with 10 bases fitting TRBD2. V shed 2 bases, J shed 5 bases, and the junction held 2 bases outside the gene matches. The CDR3 has 15 amino acids. CDR1 and CDR2 (germline): MNHEY, SVGEGT. CDR3 in DNA: TGTGCCAGCAGTTACCGACTAGCGGGTACCGGGGAGCTGTTTTTT. Encoded protein: CASSYRLAGTGELFF.

The V call is TRBV27, the J call TRBJ2-1; weak D call: TRBD1 (6 bases). V was clipped by 5 bases and J by 4 bases, with 24 bases between them. The CDR3 contains 18 residues. Per germline, CDR1 MNHEY and CDR2 SMNVEV (reference sequence). This CDR3 reads CASSLILPRDTRYNEQFF. The CDR3 nucleotides are TGTGCCAGCAGTCTAATACTCCCCCGGGACACTAGATACAATGAGCAGTTCTTC.

There are a few counts of this clonotype. The genes are TRBV9 and TRBJ2-2; maybe TRBD2 (7 bases). Trimming removed 7 bases at V and 8 bases at J, with 18 bases between. The CDR3 totals 14 residues. Germline V gives CDR1 SGDLS, CDR2 YYNGEE. DNA for the CDR3: TGTGCCAGCGGCGATACCGGGGGGACAGGGGAGCTGTTTTTT. Protein sequence: CASGDTGGTGELFF.

This clonotype was observed once. The chain couples TRBV4-1 to TRBJ2-1, with 11 bases identical to TRBD2. Germline V gives CDR1 MGHRA, CDR2 YSYEKL. The CDR3 covers 18 residues. Trimming removed 4 bases from V and 3 bases from J; junction bases left unmatched: 11. The DNA for the CDR3 is TGCGCCAGCAGCCCCCCGGTGGCTAGCGGGGGGTACTACAATGAGCAGTTCTTC. It yields the protein CASSPPVASGGYYNEQFF.